Below, 2 T cell receptor beta chains from the same sample are listed, as sequenced in a study of CD8 T cells in Susac syndrome. cDNA came from roughly 0.53 to 1 ug RNA primed by random hexamers. Each CDR3 protein gets one entry after TCRdb re-called the immunoSEQ multiplex PCR reads with MiXCR. Of under 250,000 distinct CDR3 sequences in the sample, just over 90% were seen once. Sequenced material: CD4+ T cells from PBMCs. Receptor source: a human donor with multiple sclerosis.

The chain couples TRBV9 to TRBJ2-6; 15 bases match TRBD2. Germline V gene sequence: CDR1 SGDLS, CDR2 YYNGEE. V shed 0 bases, J shed 0 bases, and the junction held 7 bases outside the gene matches. The CDR3 spans 21 residues. CDR3 sequence (DNA): TGTGCCAGCAGCGTAGTAGGACTAGCGGGGGGGAAATACTCTGGGGCCAACGTCCTGACTTTC. Residues: CASSVVGLAGGKYSGANVLTF. The full variable domain, with the rest looked up from reference TRBV9 and TRBJ2-6, is DSGVTQTPKHLITATGQRVTLRCSPRSGDLSVYWYQQSLDQGLQFLIQYYNGEERAKGNILERFSAQQFPDLHSELNLSSLELGDSALYFCASSVVGLAGGKYSGANVLTFGAGSRLTVL.

The chain recombines TRBV15 with TRBJ2-1; the match to TRBD1 covers 8 bases. The CDR3 runs to 15 residues. Germline-derived CDR1 and CDR2 are LNHNV and YYDKDF (reference sequence). Unmatched junction bases numbered 14, after V lost 4 bases and J lost 12 bases. Here the CDR3 reads CATSTNRGYNSVQFF. The CDR3 nucleotides read TGTGCCACCAGCACCAACAGGGGGTACAACAGTGTGCAGTTCTTC. Drawing the rest from reference TRBV15 and TRBJ2-1, the complete variable domain is DAMVIQNPRYQVTQFGKPVTLSCSQTLNHNVMYWYQQKSSQAPKLLFHYYDKDFNNEADTPDNFQSRRPNTSFCFLDIRSPGLGDTAMYLCATSTNRGYNSVQFFGPGTRLTVL.